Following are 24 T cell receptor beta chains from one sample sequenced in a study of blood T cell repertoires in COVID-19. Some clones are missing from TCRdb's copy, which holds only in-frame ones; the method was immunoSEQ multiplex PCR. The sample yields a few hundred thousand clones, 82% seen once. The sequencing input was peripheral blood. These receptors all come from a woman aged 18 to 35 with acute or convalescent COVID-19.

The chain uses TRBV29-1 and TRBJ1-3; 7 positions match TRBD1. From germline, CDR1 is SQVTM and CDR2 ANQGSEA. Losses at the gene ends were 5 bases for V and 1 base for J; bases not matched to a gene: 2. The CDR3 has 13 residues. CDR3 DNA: TGCAGCGTTCTGACAGGGTCTGGAAACACCATATATTTT. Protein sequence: CSVLTGSGNTIYF.

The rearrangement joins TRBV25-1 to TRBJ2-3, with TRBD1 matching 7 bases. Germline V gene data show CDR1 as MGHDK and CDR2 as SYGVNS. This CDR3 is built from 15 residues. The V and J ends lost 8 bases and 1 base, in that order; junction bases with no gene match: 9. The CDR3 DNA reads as TGTGCCAGCCGAAGACAGGGCAGAGGCACAGATACGCAGTATTTT. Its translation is CASRRQGRGTDTQYF. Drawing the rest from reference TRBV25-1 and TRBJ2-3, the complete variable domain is EADIYQTPRYLVIGTGKKITLECSQTMGHDKMYWYQQDPGMELHLIHYSYGVNSTEKGDLSSESTVSRIRTEHFPLTLESARPSHTSQYLCASRRQGRGTDTQYFGPGTRLTVL.

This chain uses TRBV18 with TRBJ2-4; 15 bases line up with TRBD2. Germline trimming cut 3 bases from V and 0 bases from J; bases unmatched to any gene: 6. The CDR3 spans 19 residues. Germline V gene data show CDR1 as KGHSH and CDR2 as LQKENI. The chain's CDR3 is CASSPGLAGGVGAKNIQYF. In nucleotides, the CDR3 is TGTGCCAGCTCACCGGGACTAGCGGGAGGCGTGGGAGCCAAAAACATTCAGTACTTC.

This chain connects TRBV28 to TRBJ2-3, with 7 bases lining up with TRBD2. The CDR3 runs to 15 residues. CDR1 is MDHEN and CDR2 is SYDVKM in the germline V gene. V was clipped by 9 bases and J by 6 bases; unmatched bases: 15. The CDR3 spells CASRVGGTGWDTQYF. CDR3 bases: TGTGCCAGTCGCGTGGGGGGGACGGGATGGGATACGCAGTATTTT.

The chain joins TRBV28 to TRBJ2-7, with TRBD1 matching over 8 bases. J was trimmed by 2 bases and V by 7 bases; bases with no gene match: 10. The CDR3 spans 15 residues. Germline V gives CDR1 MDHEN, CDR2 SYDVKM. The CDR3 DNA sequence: TGTGCCAGCACCTCACCGTGGACAGGGACCTACGAGCAGTACTTC. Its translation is CASTSPWTGTYEQYF.

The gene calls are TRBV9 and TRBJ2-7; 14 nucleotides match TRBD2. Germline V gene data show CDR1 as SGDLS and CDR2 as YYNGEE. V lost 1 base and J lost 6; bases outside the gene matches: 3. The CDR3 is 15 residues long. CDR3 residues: CASSVLGLAGAEQYF. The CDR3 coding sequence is TGTGCCAGCAGCGTATTGGGACTAGCGGGAGCCGAGCAGTACTTC. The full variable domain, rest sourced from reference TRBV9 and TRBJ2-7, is DSGVTQTPKHLITATGQRVTLRCSPRSGDLSVYWYQQSLDQGLQFLIQYYNGEERAKGNILERFSAQQFPDLHSELNLSSLELGDSALYFCASSVLGLAGAEQYFGPGTRLTVT.

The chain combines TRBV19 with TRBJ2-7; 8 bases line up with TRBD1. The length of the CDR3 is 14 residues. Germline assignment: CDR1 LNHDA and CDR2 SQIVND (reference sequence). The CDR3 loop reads CASKEGVTGGEQYF. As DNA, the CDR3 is TGTGCATCAAAGGAGGGAGTTACAGGGGGCGAGCAGTACTTC. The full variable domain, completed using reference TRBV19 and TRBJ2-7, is DGGITQSPKYLFRKEGQNVTLSCEQNLNHDAMYWYRQDPGQGLRLIYYSQIVNDFQKGDIAEGYSVSREKKESFPLTVTSAQKNPTAFYLCASKEGVTGGEQYFGPGTRLTVT.

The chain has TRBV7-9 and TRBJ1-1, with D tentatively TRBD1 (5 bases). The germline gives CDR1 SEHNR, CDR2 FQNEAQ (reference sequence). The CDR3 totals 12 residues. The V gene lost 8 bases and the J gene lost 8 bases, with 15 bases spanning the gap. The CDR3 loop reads CASSWRTIEAFF. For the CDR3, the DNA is TGTGCCAGCTCCTGGCGGACAATCGAAGCTTTCTTT. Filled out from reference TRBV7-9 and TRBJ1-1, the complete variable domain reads DTGVSQNPRHKITKRGQNVTFRCDPISEHNRLYWYRQTLGQGPEFLTYFQNEAQLEKSRLLSDRFSAERPKGSFSTLEIQRTEQGDSAMYLCASSWRTIEAFFGQGTRLTVV.

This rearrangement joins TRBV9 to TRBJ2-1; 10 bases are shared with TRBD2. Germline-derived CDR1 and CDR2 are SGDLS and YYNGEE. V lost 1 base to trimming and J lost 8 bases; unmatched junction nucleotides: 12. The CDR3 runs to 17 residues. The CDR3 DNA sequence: TGTGCCAGCAGCGTAAGGGCTAGCGGGAGAGGTGGAGATGAGCAGTTCTTC. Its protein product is CASSVRASGRGGDEQFF.

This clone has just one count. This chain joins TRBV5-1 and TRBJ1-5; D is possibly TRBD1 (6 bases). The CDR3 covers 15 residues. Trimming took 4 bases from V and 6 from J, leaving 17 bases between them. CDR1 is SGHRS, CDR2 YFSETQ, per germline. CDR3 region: CASSPGQGLGQPQHF. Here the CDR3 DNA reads TGCGCCAGCAGCCCCGGGCAGGGGCTCGGTCAGCCCCAGCATTTT.

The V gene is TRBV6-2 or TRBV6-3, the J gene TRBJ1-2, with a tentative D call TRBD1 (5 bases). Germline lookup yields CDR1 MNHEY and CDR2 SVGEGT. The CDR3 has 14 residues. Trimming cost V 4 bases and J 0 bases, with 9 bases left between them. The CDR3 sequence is CASSSDTSNYGYTF. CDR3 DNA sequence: TGTGCCAGCAGTTCGGACACTTCTAACTATGGCTACACCTTC.

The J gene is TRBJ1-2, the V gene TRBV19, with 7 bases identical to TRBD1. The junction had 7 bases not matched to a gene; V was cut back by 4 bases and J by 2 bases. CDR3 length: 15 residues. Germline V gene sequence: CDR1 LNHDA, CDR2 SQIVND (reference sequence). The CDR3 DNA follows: TGTGCCAGTAGTACCCAGGGGGGTCCCAACTATGGCTACACCTTC. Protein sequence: CASSTQGGPNYGYTF.

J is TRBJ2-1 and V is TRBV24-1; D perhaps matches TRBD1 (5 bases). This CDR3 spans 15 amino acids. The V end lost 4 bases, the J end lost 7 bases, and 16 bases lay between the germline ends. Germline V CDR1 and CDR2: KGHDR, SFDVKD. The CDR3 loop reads CATSDSLTDINEQFF. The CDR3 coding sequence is TGTGCCACCAGTGACTCCCTGACGGACATTAATGAGCAGTTCTTC.

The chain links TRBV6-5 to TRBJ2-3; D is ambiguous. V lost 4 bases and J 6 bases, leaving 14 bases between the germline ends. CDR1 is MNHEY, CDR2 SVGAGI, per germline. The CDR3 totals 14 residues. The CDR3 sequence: CASSSLGPWDTQYF. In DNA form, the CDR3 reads TGTGCCAGCAGTTCGCTGGGCCCCTGGGATACGCAGTATTTT.

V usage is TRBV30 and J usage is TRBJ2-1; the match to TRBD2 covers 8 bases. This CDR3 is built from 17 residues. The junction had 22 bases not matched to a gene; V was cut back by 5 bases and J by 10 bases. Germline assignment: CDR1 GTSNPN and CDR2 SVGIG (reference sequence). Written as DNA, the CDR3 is TGTGCCTGGGGGATAAGAGGGAAAGCGGGAGACAGGTCCGAGCAGTTCTTC. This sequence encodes CAWGIRGKAGDRSEQFF.

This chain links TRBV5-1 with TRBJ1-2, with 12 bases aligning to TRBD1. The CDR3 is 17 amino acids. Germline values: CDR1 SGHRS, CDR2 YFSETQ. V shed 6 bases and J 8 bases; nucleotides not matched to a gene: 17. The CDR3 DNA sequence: TGCGCCAGCATGAGGCGGTCTGGGACAGGGGGCTTTTACGGCTACACCTTC. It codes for CASMRRSGTGGFYGYTF.

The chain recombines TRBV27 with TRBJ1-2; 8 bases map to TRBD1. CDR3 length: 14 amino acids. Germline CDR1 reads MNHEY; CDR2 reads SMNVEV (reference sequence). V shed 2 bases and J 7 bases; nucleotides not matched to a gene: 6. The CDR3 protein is CASSLQGAKGGYTF. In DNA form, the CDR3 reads TGTGCCAGCAGTTTACAGGGGGCAAAGGGTGGCTACACCTTC.

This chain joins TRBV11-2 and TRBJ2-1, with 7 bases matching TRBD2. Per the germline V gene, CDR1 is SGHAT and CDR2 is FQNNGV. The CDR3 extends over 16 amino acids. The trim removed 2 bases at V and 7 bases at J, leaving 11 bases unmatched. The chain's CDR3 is CASSLTPPTSVNEQFF. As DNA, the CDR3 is TGTGCCAGCAGCTTAACGCCCCCTACTAGCGTAAATGAGCAGTTCTTC.

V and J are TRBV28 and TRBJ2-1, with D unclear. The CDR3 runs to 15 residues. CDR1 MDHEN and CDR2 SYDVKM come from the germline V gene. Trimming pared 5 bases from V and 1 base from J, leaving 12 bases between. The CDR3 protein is CASSLLRGSYNEQFF. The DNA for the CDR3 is TGTGCCAGCAGTCTCCTTCGCGGATCCTACAATGAGCAGTTCTTC.

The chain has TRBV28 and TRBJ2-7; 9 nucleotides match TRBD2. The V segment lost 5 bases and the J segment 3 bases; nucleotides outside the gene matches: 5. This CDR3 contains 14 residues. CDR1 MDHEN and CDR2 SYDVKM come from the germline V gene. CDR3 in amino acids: CASSGSGSFYEQYF. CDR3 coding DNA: TGTGCCAGCAGTGGTAGCGGGAGCTTCTACGAGCAGTACTTC. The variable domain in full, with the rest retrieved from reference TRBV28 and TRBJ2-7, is DVKVTQSSRYLVKRTGEKVFLECVQDMDHENMFWYRQDPGLGLRLIYFSYDVKMKEKGDIPEGYSVSREKKERFSLILESASTNQTSMYLCASSGSGSFYEQYFGPGTRLTVT.

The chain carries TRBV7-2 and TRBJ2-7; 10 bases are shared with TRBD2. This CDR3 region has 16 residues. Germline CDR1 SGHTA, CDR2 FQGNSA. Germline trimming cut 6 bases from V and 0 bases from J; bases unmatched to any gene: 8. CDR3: CASRPTSGAYSYEQYF. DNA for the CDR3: TGTGCCAGCAGACCTACTAGCGGGGCCTACTCCTACGAGCAGTACTTC.

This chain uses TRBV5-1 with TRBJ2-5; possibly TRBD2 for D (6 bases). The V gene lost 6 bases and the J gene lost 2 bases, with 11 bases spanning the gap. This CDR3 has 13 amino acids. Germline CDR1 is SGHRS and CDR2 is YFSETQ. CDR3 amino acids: CASTVGRQETQYF. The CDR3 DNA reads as TGCGCCAGCACGGTCGGGAGACAAGAGACCCAGTACTTC.

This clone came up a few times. CDR3 region: CASSLGDYGNSIYNEQFF. The DNA for the CDR3 is TGTGCCAGCAGCCTCGGGGACTACGGTAACTCAATCTACAATGAGCAGTTCTTC. The chain is built from TRBV4-2 and TRBJ2-1; TRBD2 matches at 7 bases. The CDR3 consists of 18 residues. Trimming took 4 bases from V and 3 from J; bases not matched to a gene: 15. Germline V lookup: CDR1 LGHNA, CDR2 YNFKEQ.

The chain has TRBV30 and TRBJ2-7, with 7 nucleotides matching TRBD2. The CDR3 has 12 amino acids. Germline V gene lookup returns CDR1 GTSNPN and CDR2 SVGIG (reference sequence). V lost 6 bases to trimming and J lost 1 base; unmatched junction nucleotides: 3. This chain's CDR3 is CACLAVSYEQYF. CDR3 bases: TGTGCCTGCCTAGCGGTATCCTACGAGCAGTACTTC.